A single T cell receptor (beta chain) is shown here with its context. This sample was taken from a study of T cell changes during pregnancy in multiple sclerosis. V shed 5 bases and J shed 5 bases, with 9 bases lying between them. The CDR3 covers 13 residues. Germline V gene data show CDR1 as MRHNA and CDR2 as SNTAGT. Repertoires were generated with immunoSEQ multiplex PCR, while TCRdb's copy carries only in-frame clones and drops some. Here the sample spans around 70,000 clones, 80% to 95% being singletons. The sequence was collected from a female donor in good health, enrolled as a control in a pregnancy study. The chain carries TRBV6-4 and TRBJ2-2, with D perhaps matching TRBD2 (6 bases). Sequences were derived from peripheral blood, sampled in the first trimester of pregnancy. In DNA, the CDR3 is TGTGCCAGCAGTACCAGCGGGACCGGGGAGCTGTTTTTT. It codes for CASSTSGTGELFF.